The 18 T cell receptor beta chains given below trace back to one sample, sequenced in a study of Graves' ophthalmopathy and Graves' hyperthyroidism. RNA transcripts provided the template for amplifying TCR beta CDR3 regions. First-round RT-PCR employed HTBI primers, with a second-round multiplex PCR after it. MiXCR was run by TCRdb on the multiplex PCR reads, yielding one entry per CDR3 protein. The sample holds about 400,000 distinct CDR3 sequences, around 21% seen once. The sequencing sample was made of peripheral blood. The receptors derive from a woman younger than 35 with stable Graves' hyperthyroidism.

This clonotype showed up many times. The V call is TRBV6-2 or TRBV6-3, the J call TRBJ2-7; D uncertain. The V gene's germline CDR1 is MNHEY and CDR2 SVGEGT. The CDR3 is 15 amino acids. Trimming cost V 2 bases and J 0 bases, with 11 bases left between them. CDR3 bases: TGTGCCAGCAGTTACGGCAGAATATACTCCTACGAGCAGTACTTC. This sequence encodes CASSYGRIYSYEQYF.

There are many counts of this clonotype. The chain employs TRBV5-1 and TRBJ2-2; D not certain. The CDR3 contains 12 residues. The germline V and J ends were trimmed by 2 bases and 6 bases, with 5 bases remaining between them. Germline CDR1 is SGHRS and CDR2 is YFSETQ. Here the CDR3 reads CASSFRPGELFF. The CDR3 coding sequence is TGCGCCAGCAGCTTTCGTCCCGGGGAGCTGTTTTTT.

This rearrangement joins TRBV7-9 to TRBJ1-1; 9 bases match TRBD1. V trimming: 8 bases; J trimming: 5 bases; junction bases outside the gene matches: 6. The CDR3 consists of 13 residues. Looked up from germline, CDR1 is SEHNR and CDR2 is FQNEAQ (reference sequence). CDR3 DNA: TGTGCCAGCGGACAGGGGCTAGGTACTGAAGCTTTCTTT. Residues: CASGQGLGTEAFF. Combining the CDR3 with reference TRBV7-9 and TRBJ1-1 gives the whole variable domain DTGVSQNPRHKITKRGQNVTFRCDPISEHNRLYWYRQTLGQGPEFLTYFQNEAQLEKSRLLSDRFSAERPKGSFSTLEIQRTEQGDSAMYLCASGQGLGTEAFFGQGTRLTVV.

At least ten counts were recorded for this clonotype. The rearrangement joins TRBV5-1 to TRBJ1-1, with TRBD1 identical over 8 bases. CDR3 length: 15 residues. V was clipped by 4 bases and J by 1 base; unmatched bases: 6. Germline values: CDR1 SGHRS, CDR2 YFSETQ. This chain's CDR3 is CASSSNRGRNTEAFF. CDR3 bases: TGCGCCAGCAGCAGTAACAGGGGGAGGAACACTGAAGCTTTCTTT.

Ten or more counts support this clonotype. The chain combines TRBV7-9 with TRBJ2-7; the match to TRBD1 covers 7 bases. The V segment lost 1 base and the J segment 2 bases; nucleotides outside the gene matches: 11. Germline CDR1 reads SEHNR; CDR2 reads FQNEAQ (reference sequence). CDR3 length: 17 residues. In DNA form, the CDR3 reads TGTGCCAGCAGCTTAGTGGAGGTGACAGGGAGCCCCTACGAGCAGTACTTC. This gives the protein CASSLVEVTGSPYEQYF.

The V and J genes are TRBV6-5 and TRBJ2-5; 8 bases are shared with TRBD2. Per the germline V gene, CDR1 is MNHEY and CDR2 is SVGAGI. V gave up 0 bases and J gave up 4 bases; unmatched junction bases: 4. The CDR3 contains 15 residues. CDR3 sequence (DNA): TGTGCCAGCAGTTACTCTTACGGGGGGGGAGAGACCCAGTACTTC. Translated: CASSYSYGGGETQYF.

This clonotype came up a few times. V and J are TRBV7-9 and TRBJ2-2; the D gene is possibly TRBD2 (6 bases). Trimming removed 1 base at V and 5 bases at J, with 11 bases between. Germline V gene lookup returns CDR1 SEHNR and CDR2 FQNEAQ (reference sequence). The CDR3 runs 15 residues. The CDR3 here is CASSLVVAETGELFF. As DNA, the CDR3 is TGTGCCAGCAGCTTAGTGGTAGCGGAGACCGGGGAGCTGTTTTTT.

This clonotype was detected ten times or more. The CDR3 region has the DNA TGTGCCAGCAGTTGGGGGACAGCAGATTCACCCCTCCACTTT. Its protein product is CASSWGTADSPLHF. The chain joins TRBV5-6 to TRBJ1-6; TRBD1 agrees at 7 bases. The CDR3 is 14 amino acids. Germline V gene data show CDR1 as SGHDT and CDR2 as YYEEEE. J was trimmed by 8 bases and V by 5 bases; bases with no gene match: 7.

This clonotype was picked up many times. The gene calls are TRBV12-3 or TRBV12-4 and TRBJ1-1; D uncertain. Trimming shortened V by 6 bases and J by 1 base, and 9 bases separated the two germline ends. The CDR3 is 13 amino acids. CDR3 nucleotide sequence: TGTGCCAGCAGCTTCGGGCAGAACACTGAAGCTTTCTTT. This sequence encodes CASSFGQNTEAFF.

This clonotype was found many times. The chain recombines TRBV19 with TRBJ2-7, with 7 bases matching TRBD1. J gave up 6 bases and V 4 bases, and 6 bases lay outside the gene matches. The CDR3 totals 13 residues. Germline loops: CDR1 LNHDA, CDR2 SQIVND (reference sequence). The DNA for the CDR3 is TGTGCCAGTAGTAGCCGACAGGGAAGCGAGCAGTACTTC. Translation: CASSSRQGSEQYF.

Many counts were recorded for this clonotype. The CDR3 DNA follows: TGTGCCAGCAGTTATGCACGGACAGGGTTAAACACCGGGGAGCTGTTTTTT. Protein: CASSYARTGLNTGELFF. The V gene is TRBV6-5, the J gene TRBJ2-2, with 8 bases matching TRBD1. Germline lookup yields CDR1 MNHEY and CDR2 SVGAGI. The J segment lost 2 bases and the V segment lost 3 bases, leaving 8 bases of the junction unmatched. CDR3 length equals 17 residues.

This clonotype was seen only a few times. The V and J genes are TRBV12-3 or TRBV12-4 and TRBJ1-5; weak D call: TRBD1 (6 bases). There are 15 residues in the CDR3. V was trimmed by 3 bases and J by 4 bases, leaving 13 bases between them. CDR3 sequence reads: CASSLIAGVNQPQHF. The CDR3 DNA is TGTGCCAGCAGTTTGATTGCAGGGGTAAATCAGCCCCAGCATTTT.

The V gene is TRBV3-1, the J gene TRBJ1-2, with 7 bases lining up with TRBD1. The germline V gene has CDR1 LGHDT and CDR2 YNNKEL (reference sequence). The CDR3 length is 20 residues. The trim removed 3 bases at V and 4 bases at J, leaving 23 bases unmatched. CDR3 sequence (DNA): TGTGCCAGCAGCCATGGAGGTCATTTGGACAGGTCGTTACCCTTCTATGGCTACACCTTC. Protein sequence: CASSHGGHLDRSLPFYGYTF. The full variable domain, in which reference TRBV3-1 and TRBJ1-2 provide the parts outside the CDR3, is DTAVSQTPKYLVTQMGNDKSIKCEQNLGHDTMYWYKQDSKKFLKIMFSYNNKELIINETVPNRFSPKSPDKAHLNLHINSLELGDSAVYFCASSHGGHLDRSLPFYGYTFGSGTRLTVV.

This clonotype was seen at least ten times. An end of the junction differs from the germline gene, which may be a read error. The V and J genes are TRBV6-1 and TRBJ2-7; D perhaps matches TRBD1 (5 bases). In germline, CDR1 is MNHNS, CDR2 SASEGT. The CDR3 extends over 14 amino acids. The CDR3 region is CASREGALSYEQYF. The CDR3 bases are TGTGCCAGCAGGGAAGGGGCACTCTCCTACGAGCAGTACTTC.

This clonotype was detected a few times. V gene TRBV12-3 or TRBV12-4 combines with J gene TRBJ1-1; D gene uncertain. Between the trimmed V and J ends, which lost 0 bases and 6 bases, there was a span of 11 bases. There are 14 residues in the CDR3. This chain's CDR3 is CASSLARVSPEAFF. The CDR3, as DNA: TGTGCCAGCAGTTTAGCCCGGGTTAGCCCTGAAGCTTTCTTT.

This clonotype occurred many times. In DNA, the CDR3 is TGTGCCAGCGGCACCGGGGAGCTGTTTTTT. This sequence encodes CASGTGELFF. The chain joins TRBV25-1 to TRBJ2-2, with unresolved D. The CDR3 spans 10 residues. The V end was cut by 8 bases, the J end by 4 bases, with 2 bases between. Looked up from germline, CDR1 is MGHDK and CDR2 is SYGVNS.

A word on this clonotype: Being one base from a much bigger clone, this may be a read error. The CDR3 ends on some other residue instead of the conserved phenylalanine or tryptophan, so this is likely a read error. The DNA is left out, because the CDR3 cannot be placed on it with certainty; the CDR3 is given as TCRdb lists it. This chain joins TRBV2 and TRBJ2-2; the DNA was not compared with TRBD2, the D call given in the table. The CDR3 totals 16 residues, both ends included. Germline assignment: CDR1 SNHLY and CDR2 FYNNEI. The CDR3 loop is CASRPTSGRATGELFA.

This clonotype occurred many times. V usage is TRBV19 and J usage is TRBJ2-7; weak D call: TRBD1 (7 bases). CDR1 and CDR2 from the germline V gene are LNHDA and SQIVND (reference sequence). V lost 4 bases to trimming and J lost 4 bases, with 14 bases between them. The CDR3 contains 14 residues. The CDR3 nucleotides are TGTGCCAGTAGTACTCCGACAGGGAGGTACGAGCAGTACTTC. This encodes CASSTPTGRYEQYF.